These 25 T cell receptor beta chains came from one sample sequenced in a study of T cells expressing NK-cell markers. TCRdb derives one entry per CDR3 protein from the 5' RACE reads, leaving out DNA. This table holds approximately 170,000 distinct CDR3 sequences. Sequencing was done on a sample of blood T cells: a sorted CD56 or NKG2C T cell subset, CD4+ or CD8+ T cells, or bulk PBMC T cells (not recorded which). These receptors were collected from a man aged 18 to 69 in good health.

This CDR3 is CASSFRVRTEAFF. This sequence joins TRBV6-5 and TRBJ1-1; TCRdb indicates TRBD1, and absent DNA this call remains unverified. The CDR3 loop spans 13 amino acids. Germline V gives CDR1 MNHEY, CDR2 SVGAGI.

The chain employs TRBV3-1 and TRBJ2-7; checking the TCRdb D call of TRBD1 is not possible without DNA. The CDR3 is 16 amino acids. The germline V gene has CDR1 LGHDT and CDR2 YNNKEL (reference sequence). The CDR3 sequence: CASSQERWTGGNEQYF.

CDR3 sequence: CASWGSGDRPGELFF. V is TRBV12-3 or TRBV12-4 and J is TRBJ2-2; lacking DNA, the TRBD1 call made by TCRdb goes unchecked. The CDR3 extends over 15 amino acids.

The chain joins TRBV3-1 to TRBJ2-7; the TRBD2 assignment by TCRdb is unverifiable without DNA. This CDR3 is built from 15 residues. Germline-derived CDR1 and CDR2 are LGHDT and YNNKEL (reference sequence). CDR3 amino acids: CASSHYRDYPYEQYF.

The rearrangement uses TRBV11-2 and TRBJ2-6; the D call from TCRdb, TRBD1, cannot be confirmed without DNA. CDR3 length: 17 amino acids. In germline, CDR1 is SGHAT, CDR2 FQNNGV. CDR3 sequence: CASSSETGGSGANVLTF.

The chain carries TRBV6-1 and TRBJ1-2. The CDR3 covers 12 residues. Germline values: CDR1 MNHNS, CDR2 SASEGT. Here the CDR3 reads CASSEYTGGYTF.

This chain joins TRBV5-1 and TRBJ1-2; TCRdb calls TRBD1, which cannot be checked without DNA. Germline assignment: CDR1 SGHRS and CDR2 YFSETQ. The CDR3 loop spans 14 amino acids. The CDR3 protein is CASSPGQGAGGYTF.

This chain joins TRBV2 and TRBJ1-4; TCRdb designates TRBD1, a call that cannot be tested without DNA. The CDR3 is made up of 15 amino acids. The germline V gene encodes CDR1 SNHLY and CDR2 FYNNEI. CDR3 sequence: CASSEGRAVNEKLFF.

The V and J genes are TRBV20-1 and TRBJ1-2. The CDR3 extends over 12 amino acids. From germline, CDR1 is DFQATT and CDR2 SNEGSKA (reference sequence). CDR3 loop: CSATGPSYGYTF.

The chain carries TRBV6-6 and TRBJ1-4; TCRdb lists TRBD1, though no DNA is available to test this call. The CDR3 extends over 13 amino acids. The germline gives CDR1 MNHNY, CDR2 SVGAGI (reference sequence). The CDR3 is CASSNPGQEKLFF.

V gene TRBV19 combines with J gene TRBJ1-1; TCRdb's assignment of TRBD1 cannot be checked, as there is no DNA. Germline CDR1 is LNHDA and CDR2 is SQIVND (reference sequence). This CDR3 region has 16 residues. The CDR3 sequence: CASSINSGHPNTEAFF.

The rearrangement uses TRBV7-6 and TRBJ2-3; TCRdb indicates TRBD2, and absent DNA this call remains unverified. The germline gives CDR1 SGHVS, CDR2 FNYEAQ. This CDR3 has 16 residues. The CDR3 loop is CASSTRLVPGGDTQYF.

This sequence joins TRBV7-2 and TRBJ2-7. Germline V lookup: CDR1 SGHTA, CDR2 FQGNSA. The CDR3 is 14 amino acids. The CDR3 sequence is CASSLPGERYEQYF.

The CDR3 loop is CASSESDRLAGAPTNTQYF. This rearrangement joins TRBV10-2 to TRBJ2-3; TCRdb's D call, TRBD2, is unchecked because there is no DNA. Germline V gives CDR1 WSHSY, CDR2 SAAADI. The CDR3 runs 19 residues.

The chain carries TRBV5-5 and TRBJ2-2; absent DNA, TCRdb's TRBD1 call cannot be checked. CDR1 is SGHKS and CDR2 is YYEKEE in the germline V gene (reference sequence). The CDR3 loop spans 17 amino acids. This chain's CDR3 is CASSLGGTGKNTGELFF.

This CDR3 is CASSSQQGYEKLFF. This chain joins TRBV5-8 and TRBJ1-4; TCRdb returns TRBD1, unconfirmable since there is no DNA. Germline V gives CDR1 SGHTS, CDR2 YDEGEE. The CDR3 loop spans 14 amino acids.

This chain links TRBV9 with TRBJ1-2; there is no DNA to check the TCRdb D call of TRBD1. Germline V CDR1 and CDR2: SGDLS, YYNGEE. The CDR3 spans 15 residues. This CDR3 is CASSVAQAGGYGYTF.

CDR3 sequence: CASIQGGEQYF. The chain couples TRBV5-4 to TRBJ2-7; TCRdb reports TRBD1, a call that lacks DNA to check it against. Germline CDR1 is SGHNT and CDR2 is YYREEE (reference sequence). CDR3 length: 11 residues.

The CDR3 spells CASSPPLGGLDPDTQYF. V and J are TRBV9 and TRBJ2-3; no DNA is available, so the TRBD2 call from TCRdb remains unchecked. Germline-derived CDR1 and CDR2 are SGDLS and YYNGEE. The CDR3 covers 17 residues.

This chain connects TRBV20-1 to TRBJ1-2. Germline CDR1 is DFQATT and CDR2 is SNEGSKA (reference sequence). The CDR3 covers 11 residues. The CDR3 here is CSAPAEGSYTF.

This chain connects TRBV27 to TRBJ1-4; TCRdb indicates TRBD1, and absent DNA this call remains unverified. The CDR3 has 14 amino acids. Germline assignment: CDR1 MNHEY and CDR2 SMNVEV (reference sequence). The CDR3 reads CASSPSRGNEKLFF.

The gene calls are TRBV2 and TRBJ2-5; TCRdb indicates TRBD2, and absent DNA this call remains unverified. There are 13 residues in the CDR3. CDR1 SNHLY and CDR2 FYNNEI come from the germline V gene. The CDR3 sequence is CASTLVGFETQYF.

The gene calls are TRBV7-9 and TRBJ2-1; with no DNA, the TCRdb D assignment of TRBD1 cannot be verified. Germline V lookup: CDR1 SEHNR, CDR2 FQNEAQ (reference sequence). The CDR3 covers 17 residues. This CDR3 is CASSLSQGTGGMYEQFF.

This chain connects TRBV11-1 to TRBJ1-1; the TCRdb call, TRBD1, lacks DNA for checking. The CDR3 extends over 17 amino acids. Germline CDR1 and CDR2: SGHAT and FQDESV (reference sequence). The CDR3 sequence is CASSPPPRGARNTEAFF.

The CDR3 spells CSARDPGLPTSVQYF. The chain is built from TRBV20-1 and TRBJ2-4; TCRdb's D call of TRBD1 is untestable without DNA. Germline V gene data show CDR1 as DFQATT and CDR2 as SNEGSKA (reference sequence). The CDR3 is 15 residues long.